The T cell receptor (beta chain) described here comes from a study of blood T cell repertoires in COVID-19. Study-wide context: PBMCs, B-cell-depleted T cells, or T cells provided the cDNA or gDNA that made up the material.

Original handling: Researchers report that nucleated cell counts were estimated from reference gene primer amplification. Assay used: immunoSEQ multiplex PCR; TCRdb lists only in-frame clones, some missing. That table supplies the V and J calls and clone size; D and trimming were determined from the DNA. This sample has roughly 330,000 clones, with over 75% found just once. Participant age was roughly 18 to 100 years, and participants resided in fewer than 25 US areas. Recovered Cohort 3 donors showed two negative PCRs, clearance, or symptom resolution. This CDR3 is built from 19 residues. V lost 4 bases to trimming and J lost 0 bases, with 24 bases between them. Looked up from germline, CDR1 is SEHNR and CDR2 is FQNEAQ (reference sequence).

The sequenced material came from PBMCs or T cells enriched from blood (not recorded which). The V call is TRBV7-9, the J call TRBJ2-5; perhaps TRBD1 as D (6 bases). The TCR sequence derives from a woman in her twenties or thirties who had recovered from COVID-19. The CDR3 protein is CASSSQGLVGDTYQETQYF. In nucleotides, the CDR3 is TGTGCCAGCAGCTCCCAGGGGTTGGTGGGAGACACGTACCAAGAGACCCAGTACTTC.